This T cell receptor (beta chain) appears in the sequencing data of a study of control samples from healthy donors and cancer patients. This CDR3 spans 15 amino acids. CDR1 and CDR2 (germline): MNHEY, SVGEGT. Trimming cost V 0 bases and J 1 base, with 10 bases left between them. TCRdb's copy holds only in-frame clones and misses some; the assay was immunoSEQ multiplex PCR. The sample lists 120,000 or so clones; more than 80% were seen once. This chain uses TRBV6-2 or TRBV6-3 with TRBJ2-7; D remains unclear. This receptor was identified in a middle-aged man in good health. Material: blood. The CDR3 sequence is CASSYSWQESYEQYF. The CDR3 coding sequence is TGTGCCAGCAGTTACTCTTGGCAGGAATCCTACGAGCAGTACTTC.